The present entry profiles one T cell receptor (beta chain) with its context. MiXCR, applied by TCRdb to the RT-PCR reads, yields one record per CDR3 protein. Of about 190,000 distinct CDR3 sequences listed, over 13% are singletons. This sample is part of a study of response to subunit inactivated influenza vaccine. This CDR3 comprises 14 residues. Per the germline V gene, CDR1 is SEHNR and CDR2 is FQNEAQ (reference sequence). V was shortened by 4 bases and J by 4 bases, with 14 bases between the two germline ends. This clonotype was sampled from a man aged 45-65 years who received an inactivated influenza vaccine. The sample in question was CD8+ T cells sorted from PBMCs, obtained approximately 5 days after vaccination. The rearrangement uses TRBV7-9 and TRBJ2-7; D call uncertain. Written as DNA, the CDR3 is TGTGCCAGCAGCTCCACCTGGACCGCTTACGAGCAGTACTTC. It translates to CASSSTWTAYEQYF.